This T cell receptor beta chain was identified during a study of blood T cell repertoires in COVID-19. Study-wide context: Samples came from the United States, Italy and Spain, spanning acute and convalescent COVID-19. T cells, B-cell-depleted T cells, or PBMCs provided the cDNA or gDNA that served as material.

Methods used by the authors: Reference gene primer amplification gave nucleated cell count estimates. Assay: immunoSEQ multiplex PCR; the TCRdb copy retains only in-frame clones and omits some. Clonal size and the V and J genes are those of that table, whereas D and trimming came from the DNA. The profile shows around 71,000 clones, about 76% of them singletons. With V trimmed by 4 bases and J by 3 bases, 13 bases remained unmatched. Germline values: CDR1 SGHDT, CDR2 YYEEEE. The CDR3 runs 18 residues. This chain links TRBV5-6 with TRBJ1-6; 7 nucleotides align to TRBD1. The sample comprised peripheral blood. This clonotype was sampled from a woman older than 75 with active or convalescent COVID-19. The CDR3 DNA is TGTGCCAGCAGCCCCAGGTTAACCGGGGACAGCTATAATTCACCCCTCCACTTT. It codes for CASSPRLTGDSYNSPLHF.